The clone carrying this TCR beta chain showed up just once. The antigen is undetermined. This sample is drawn from a study of cytomegalovirus exposure and HLA in healthy donors. Whole-study context: An earlier analysis identified 100 million to 130 million unique TCR beta sequences in about 179 million T cells. Study observations and caveats: Rare sequences made up most TCRs, while some public TCRs were found in many donors. In a later analysis, TCR beta V- and J-gene trimming was associated with a missense DCLRE1C variant.

The V gene's germline CDR1 is SGHRS and CDR2 YFSETQ. V lost 7 bases and J lost 7; bases outside the gene matches: 6. CDR3 size: 14 residues. Primers: 60 Vbeta forward and 13 Jbeta reverse. The repertoire was sequenced with immunoSEQ multiplex PCR; TCRdb's copy has only in-frame clones and lacks some. The table has about 89,000 clones, approximately 81% seen once. Donors sampled were nominally healthy, though unrecorded immune exposures were likely. This clonotype originated in a man in his forties in good health and CMV-seropositive. This chain uses TRBV5-1 with TRBJ2-2, with 11 bases identical to TRBD2. The sample comprised PBMCs. The CDR3 region has the DNA TGCGCCAGCCGTTCACTAGCGGGAGACGGGGAGCTGTTTTTT. As protein: CASRSLAGDGELFF.